Below, one T cell receptor (beta chain) is given with its context. The CDR3 contains 14 residues. Trimming stripped 4 bases from V and 4 bases from J, with 9 bases between. CDR1 and CDR2 from the germline V gene are SGHDT and YYEEEE. Time point denoted: pre-treatment sample, taken before nivolumab and TIL therapy. Most excised metastases sampled were pleural nodules or supraclavicular lymph nodes. This sample was included in a study of TIL therapy for anti-PD-1-resistant metastatic lung cancer. Sequencing used immunoSEQ v3. Profiling relied on immunoSEQ multiplex PCR, and the TCRdb table lists in-frame clones only, not all of them. The sample holds about 50,000 clones; less than 85% are singletons and the top ten take more than 5%.

This TCR came from a person aged 25 to 80 with non-small cell lung cancer. Sample: tumor tissue, taken at baseline. The rearrangement joins TRBV5-6 to TRBJ2-6; D is tentatively TRBD1 or TRBD2 (6 bases each). CDR3: CASSPGGGANVLTF. The CDR3 nucleotides are TGTGCCAGCAGCCCCGGGGGCGGGGCCAACGTCCTGACTTTC.